This is a list of T cell receptor beta chains from one sample in a study of molecular identifiers for immune sequencing clone quantification. MiXCR was run by TCRdb on the PCR reads, yielding one entry per CDR3 protein. In the table there are about 510,000 distinct CDR3 sequences, roughly 26% of which are singletons. Sequenced sample: naive CD8+ T cells from blood, with Jurkat cell RNA spiked in. The receptor source for this set is a human donor in good health. Some libraries in this study had Jurkat cell RNA spiked in. Both conserved end residues are part of each CDR3. The D gene is left open where the match is weak. Clone size is stated in some rows and not others, as once, few, many or a class when expanded.

v_call	j_call	clone_size	d_call	cdr3_nt	cdr3_aa
TRBV9	TRBJ2-6	many	NA	TGTGCCAGCAGCGTATTGGGGCCTGACGCCAACGTCCTGACTTTC	CASSVLGPDANVLTF
TRBV28	TRBJ2-7	many	TRBD2	TGTGCCAGCAGCCGACAAAGCGGGATGTACGAGCAGTACTTC	CASSRQSGMYEQYF
TRBV19	TRBJ1-2	few	NA	TGTGCCAGTAGTATAGGACTGGATGGCTACACCTTC	CASSIGLDGYTF
TRBV7-2	TRBJ2-3	many	NA	TGTGCCAGCAGCCGGGACAGCACAGATACGCAGTATTTT	CASSRDSTDTQYF
TRBV27	TRBJ2-1	few	TRBD2	TGTGCCAGCAGTGAAATACTAGCGGGGGGGCCCTATGAGCAGTTCTTC	CASSEILAGGPYEQFF
TRBV11-2	TRBJ2-7	NA	NA	TGTACCAGCAGCTTAGGGCTAGCTGCTGGGGACGAGCAGTACTTC	CTSSLGLAAGDEQYF
TRBV6-5	TRBJ2-4	NA	NA	TGTGCCAGCAGCTCGGGATACAAAAACATTCAGTACTTC	CASSSGYKNIQYF
TRBV6-5	TRBJ2-7	NA	NA	TGTGCCAGTAGGGACGGGGGGCTAGACGAGCAGTACTTC	CASRDGGLDEQYF
TRBV30	TRBJ2-7	NA	TRBD2	TGTGCCTGGAGTTGGGCTAGCGGGAGTTCCTACGAGCAGTACTTC	CAWSWASGSSYEQYF
TRBV2	TRBJ2-3	NA	TRBD2	TGTGCCAGCAGTGATTTGTCTAGCGGGGGTGCACCCCAACATCCGGATACGCAGTATTTT	CASSDLSSGGAPQHPDTQYF
TRBV19	TRBJ1-1	NA	NA	TGTGCCAGTAGTATAGGAACAGGGCTGGCCACTGAAGCTTTCTTT	CASSIGTGLATEAFF
TRBV4-3	TRBJ1-1	many	TRBD1	TGCGCCAGCAGCCACGCCACAGGGGGTACTGAAGCTTTCTTT	CASSHATGGTEAFF
TRBV30	TRBJ2-1	many	NA	TGTGCCTGGAGTGTAGTCGGTGAGCAGTTCTTC	CAWSVVGEQFF
TRBV29-1	TRBJ2-1	NA	NA	TGTAGCGTTTTAGGATCCTGCAATGAGCAGTTCTTC	CSVLGSCNEQFF
TRBV29-1	TRBJ1-2	NA	NA	TGCAGCGTTGAATGGGGGGCGCGAGGCTACACCTTC	CSVEWGARGYTF
TRBV7-9	TRBJ2-2	NA	NA	TGTGCCAGCAGCCGCGCATTGGTGGACACCGGGGAGCTGTTTTTT	CASSRALVDTGELFF
TRBV12-3/TRBV12-4	TRBJ2-1	few	NA	TGTGCCAGCAGTCCGATGGGGGACGTTAACAATGAGCAGTTATTC	CASSPMGDVNNEQLF
TRBV27	TRBJ2-7	NA	TRBD2	TGTGCCAGCGGTATAACGTCGGCGGGAGGTCCCCGCAGTGAGCAGTACTTC	CASGITSAGGPRSEQYF
TRBV19	TRBJ2-3	few	TRBD1	TGTGCCAGTAGTATAAAGGGACAGGGGGGCACAGATACGCAGTATTTT	CASSIKGQGGTDTQYF
TRBV4-1	TRBJ2-7	few	TRBD2	TGCGCCAGCAGCCAGGTCACTAGCGGGGAGCAGTACTTC	CASSQVTSGEQYF
TRBV7-9	TRBJ1-2	NA	NA	TGTGCCAGCAGCCCCCTAGGGGGGGCAATTGGCTACACCTTC	CASSPLGGAIGYTF
TRBV27	TRBJ2-7	many	TRBD2	TGTGCCAGCAGTTTGTCTAGCGGGGGTTACGAGCAGTACTTC	CASSLSSGGYEQYF
TRBV4-1	TRBJ2-7	few	NA	TGCGCCAGCAGCCAGCAGGTCTCCTACGAGCAGTACTTC	CASSQQVSYEQYF
TRBV4-1	TRBJ2-3	few	NA	TGCGCCAGCAGCCAAGACCGGGCGACAGATACGCAGTATTTT	CASSQDRATDTQYF
TRBV6-1	TRBJ1-5	NA	TRBD1	TGTGCCAGCAGGACAGGGCAGGGCAATCAGCCCCAGCATTTT	CASRTGQGNQPQHF
TRBV6-1	TRBJ2-2	few	NA	TGTGCCAGCAGTGACTGGGGCGGGGAGCTGTTTTTT	CASSDWGGELFF
TRBV27	TRBJ1-4	NA	NA	TGTGCCAGCAGCCCAGGGCAATCTAATGAAAAACTGTTTTTT	CASSPGQSNEKLFF
TRBV6-2/TRBV6-3	TRBJ1-2	NA	TRBD1	TGTGCCAGCAGTTACTTCCTACCGGGACAGGTCCATTACACCTTC	CASSYFLPGQVHYTF
TRBV14	TRBJ2-7	many	NA	TGTGCCAGCAGCCATCAGCTCCCCTACGAGCAGTACTTC	CASSHQLPYEQYF
TRBV20-1	TRBJ2-1	NA	NA	TGCAGTGCTATACGCATGGGGCTAGGGTTCTTC	CSAIRMGLGFF
TRBV19	TRBJ2-3	NA	NA	TGTGCCAGTAGTGTTCTCAGCAGCGCAACAGATACGCAGTATTTT	CASSVLSSATDTQYF
TRBV27	TRBJ2-7	many	TRBD1	TGTGCCAGCAGTCCCGGACAGGGGGTCGAGCAGTACTTC	CASSPGQGVEQYF
TRBV4-3	TRBJ2-1	few	NA	TGCGCCAGCAGCCAAGATCGAAAGGGTCCCTACAATGAGCAGTTCTTC	CASSQDRKGPYNEQFF
TRBV7-8	TRBJ1-1	many	NA	TGTGCCAGCAGCTTCGGGGCCGGTGCGAACACTGAAGCTTTCTTT	CASSFGAGANTEAFF
TRBV4-3	TRBJ1-3	many	NA	TGCGCCAGCAGCCAAGCCCACAGCATCCTGAGAGGCACCATATATTTT	CASSQAHSILRGTIYF